This TCR beta chain was observed in a study of CD8 T cells in ankylosing spondylitis. General study results and limits: A TCR beta motif made of several highly homologous variants seemed typical of ankylosing spondylitis blood. Disease-linked clones were reportedly significantly enriched in matched ankylosing spondylitis synovial fluid. Reactive arthritis synovial fluid and blood previously showed some of these motif variants.

V was shortened by 6 bases and J by 2 bases, with 10 bases between the two germline ends. Germline V gives CDR1 MNHEY, CDR2 SMNVEV (reference sequence). This CDR3 spans 14 amino acids. 5'-RACE, quantitative and with molecular barcodes, yielded the TCR beta libraries. In TCRdb, the 5' RACE reads were re-called with MiXCR into one record per CDR3 protein. The sample lists approximately 300,000 distinct CDR3 sequences, roughly 8% occurring once. To note about this clonotype: Its antigen is not identified.

J is TRBJ2-2 and V is TRBV27, with D perhaps TRBD1 (5 bases). The source is a male donor with ankylosing spondylitis. Material for sequencing was blood, either unsorted or a sorted T cell fraction (not recorded which). In DNA form, the CDR3 reads TGTGCCAGCAGCCATGACAGAAACACCGGGGAGCTGTTTTTT. Residues: CASSHDRNTGELFF.